The 7 T cell receptor beta chains below come from one sample, sequenced in a study of shared clonotypes between healthy human individuals. Repertoires were generated with immunoSEQ multiplex PCR, while TCRdb's copy carries only in-frame clones and drops some. The sample carries 2.5 million or so clones, more than 90% recorded once. Sample: naive CD4+ T cells sorted from blood. Indicated subset: CD45RA+ positively selected. Every receptor here comes from a man between 18 and 29 years old in good health.

The rearrangement joins TRBV4-3 to TRBJ2-1; 9 positions match TRBD2. Germline V CDR1 and CDR2: LGHNA, YSLEER. J gave up 9 bases and V 1 base, and 19 bases lay outside the gene matches. CDR3 length: 19 amino acids. The chain's CDR3 is CASSQGFSGRILGLGEQFF. In DNA, the CDR3 is TGCGCCAGCAGCCAAGGCTTTAGCGGGAGAATACTTGGGCTAGGTGAGCAGTTCTTC.

The V call is TRBV5-1, the J call TRBJ2-3; TRBD2 agrees at 7 bases. Germline CDR1 and CDR2: SGHRS and YFSETQ. The CDR3 extends over 14 amino acids. V gave up 5 bases and J gave up 2 bases; unmatched junction bases: 5. In nucleotides, the CDR3 is TGCGCCAGCAGGGAGCGGGGCGACACAGATACGCAGTATTTT. Residues: CASRERGDTDTQYF.

This sequence joins TRBV7-8 and TRBJ2-5; 11 bases agree with TRBD2. The CDR3 covers 15 residues. Unmatched junction bases numbered 5, after V lost 5 bases and J lost 3 bases. Germline CDR1 reads SGHVS; CDR2 reads FQNEAQ. The CDR3 loop is CASSRLLAGEETQYF. The DNA for the CDR3 is TGTGCCAGCAGCCGGTTACTAGCGGGAGAAGAGACCCAGTACTTC.

The CDR3 protein is CASSKEGSSSPLHF. For the CDR3, the DNA is TGTGCCAGCAGCAAAGAAGGCAGCAGCTCACCCCTCCACTTT. The genes are TRBV21-1 and TRBJ1-6. TRBV21-1 is assigned pseudogene status. This CDR3 has 14 residues.

The chain is built from TRBV6-5 and TRBJ2-3; 9 nucleotides match TRBD2. Germline V lookup: CDR1 MNHEY, CDR2 SVGAGI. V was pared by 10 bases and J by 9 bases, with 11 bases of the junction left unmatched. This CDR3 comprises 13 residues. CDR3 sequence (DNA): TGTGCCACGCGACTAGCGGCTACGAACACGCAGTATTTT. Its protein product is CATRLAATNTQYF.

This clone was picked up one time. The V gene is TRBV2, the J gene TRBJ2-7; TRBD1 matches 7 bases. Looked up from germline, CDR1 is SNHLY and CDR2 is FYNNEI. The CDR3 spans 15 residues. Losses at the gene ends were 7 bases for V and 3 bases for J; bases not matched to a gene: 12. The CDR3 is CASTWAWDSNYEQYF. The CDR3 DNA reads TGTGCCAGCACTTGGGCGTGGGACAGCAACTACGAGCAGTACTTC.

The chain links TRBV4-3 to TRBJ2-1; TRBD2 is a possible D gene (5 bases). Germline V gives CDR1 LGHNA, CDR2 YSLEER. Trimming pared 3 bases from V and 0 bases from J, leaving 9 bases between. CDR3 size: 15 residues. CDR3 sequence reads: CASSQDWSSYNEQFF. Written as DNA, the CDR3 is TGCGCCAGCAGCCAGGACTGGAGCTCCTACAATGAGCAGTTCTTC.